This T cell receptor beta chain came from a study of cytomegalovirus exposure and HLA in healthy donors. It was with 60 Vbeta and 13 Jbeta primers that the PCR ran. Generated by immunoSEQ multiplex PCR, the TCRdb table keeps only in-frame clones and is missing some. The sample holds tens of thousands of clones, over 75% seen once. Study-wide findings and caveats: Analysis performed later found 15,000 or so TCR beta sequences associated with HLA alleles at 0.05 false discovery rate. A few CMV-associated chains proved CMV antigen-specific in vitro. Accurate prediction of most subjects' HLA-A and HLA-B alleles from TCR beta sequences was reported.

Germline CDR1 is SQVTM and CDR2 is ANQGSEA. The CDR3 extends over 9 amino acids. On this clone itself: What it binds is not known.

The gene calls are TRBV29-1 and TRBJ1-2; weak D call: TRBD1 (5 bases). The sequence was collected from a girl aged 2 to 9 in good health and CMV-seropositive. Sequencing was performed on PBMCs. CDR3: CGRGYGYTF. In DNA, the CDR3 is TGCGGGAGGGGCTATGGCTACACCTTC.